This TCR beta chain was obtained from a study of PD-L1 blockade in urothelial cancer. In the study overall: Male sex and bladder-origin urothelial cancer were recorded for about 90% of the roughly 30 patients. Samples of blood were analyzed 3 weeks (second dose) and 6 weeks after treatment start. General study results and limits: Tumor-associated blood clones were expanded more by durable-benefit patients at 3 weeks.

Time point meaning: pretreatment peripheral blood. A word on this clone: Its specificity is unknown.

The germline CDR1 and CDR2 sequences are MNHNS and SASEGT. The CDR3 loop spans 16 amino acids. V lost 1 base, J lost 4 bases, and 7 bases stayed unmatched. Each PCR contained spiked-in synthetic TCR analog templates. Only in-frame clones appear in the TCRdb table, and some are missing; sequencing was by immunoSEQ multiplex PCR. This sample has approximately 47,000 clones, with around 86% found just once. The gene calls are TRBV6-1 and TRBJ2-3; 8 bases fit TRBD1. This TCR was sampled from a man between 45 and 60 years old with urothelial cancer. The sequences come from PBMCs, collected around atezolizumab (anti-PD-L1) treatment. The CDR3, as DNA: TGTGCCAGCAGTGAAGGGTGGGACAGGCCCTCAGATACGCAGTATTTT. This sequence encodes CASSEGWDRPSDTQYF.